The clone carrying this T cell receptor (beta chain) was picked up one time. Gene and germline names: mouse. The read terminates 1 residue before the CDR3 end, so the remaining end is supplied by the germline J gene. The sample holds other DNA sequences that translate to the same CDR3. The CDR3 runs to 13 residues. V lost 1 base and J lost 3, with 6 bases in between. Germline V gene data show CDR1 as SGHSA and CDR2 as FRNQAP. This entry belongs to a study of tissue T cells after allogeneic stem cell transplantation. TCRbeta CDR3 was sequenced at survey depth with template counts. TCRdb keeps only in-frame clones here, not all; method: immunoSEQ multiplex PCR. The table includes 4,900 or so clones, 45% detected once. Time point noted: mouse harvest day 14 after allogeneic transplant. Tail vein injection delivered 10^7 T-cell-depleted bone marrow cells and 10^6 splenic CD5+ T cells.

The TCR comes from a female BALB/c mouse given C57BL/6 T cells with graft-versus-host disease after an allogeneic hematopoietic cell transplant. The rearrangement joins TRBV16 to TRBJ1-1; the D gene is possibly TRBD1 (5 bases). Sequencing was carried out using gut tissue. Partial CDR3 DNA: TGTGCAAGCAGCTTAGGGGGCGACACAGAAGTCTTC. Translated, it gives CASSLGGDTEVF. The complete CDR3 sequence is CASSLGGDTEVFF. Looking up the rest from reference TRBV16 and TRBJ1-1 gives the full variable domain: NAGVIQTPRHKVTGKGQEATLWCEPISGHSAVFWYRQTIVQGLEFLTYFRNQAPIDDSGMPKERFSAQMPNQSHSTLKIQSTQPQDSAVYLCASSLGGDTEVFFGKGTRLTVV.